What follows describes a single TCR beta chain. The target antigen is unknown. V lost 3 bases, J lost 7 bases, and 11 bases stayed unmatched. The CDR3 is 15 amino acids. The germline gives CDR1 SEHNR, CDR2 FQNEAQ (reference sequence). This specimen belongs to a study of T-cell memory formation after mild COVID-19. Looking at the study overall: Each donor largely had its own TCR clusters.

Study outcomes and limitations: The CD4+ clones that contracted clustered mainly within CM and EM, and the CD8+ clones concentrated in EMRA. Clones contracting day 15 to 85 were balanced CD4/CD8; later expanders leaned CD4+.

From the 5' RACE reads, TCRdb called clonotypes with MiXCR, one entry per CDR3 protein. The sample lists about 400,000 distinct CDR3 sequences, about 17% occurring once. The chain uses TRBV7-9 and TRBJ1-2; 7 positions match TRBD1. Sequenced: PBMCs or a T cell subset sorted from them (not recorded which). The origin of this receptor is a man aged 18 to 35 who had mild COVID-19 (a few samples of this study predate the infection). Cell type and time point are not known. The CDR3 loop is CASSLGRDRLFGYTF. The CDR3 region has the DNA TGTGCCAGCAGCTTGGGTCGGGACAGACTATTTGGCTACACCTTC.